These 11 T cell receptor beta chains were all obtained from the same sample, sequenced in a study of PD-1 blockade in classical Hodgkin lymphoma. Profiled with immunoSEQ multiplex PCR; TCRdb holds only in-frame clones, not every one. In the table there are some 18,000 clones, around 76% of which are singletons. The time point: cycle 4 day 1 (C4D1), after five to seven weeks of nivolumab. Exposure to brentuximab vedotin varied, and each patient had relapsed following autologous stem cell transplantation. Source: peripheral blood mononuclear cells (PBMCs), taken before the fourth cycle of nivolumab. The source of these receptors is a human donor with classical Hodgkin lymphoma.

This chain links TRBV29-1 with TRBJ1-4; D is ambiguous. In germline, CDR1 is SQVTM, CDR2 ANQGSEA. This CDR3 region has 14 residues. The germline V and J ends were trimmed by 4 bases and 4 bases, with 13 bases remaining between them. The CDR3 DNA sequence: TGCAGCGTTGTAGCGGCAGGTTTTAATGAAAAACTGTTTTTT. Protein sequence: CSVVAAGFNEKLFF.

A few counts support this clone. This chain joins TRBV5-6 and TRBJ1-2; D call uncertain. Germline CDR1 is SGHDT and CDR2 is YYEEEE. The ends were cut back, 2 bases at V and 4 bases at J, with 9 bases in the middle. The CDR3 is 13 amino acids. Here the CDR3 DNA reads TGTGCCAGCAGCTTCCCGGGAAGCTATGGCTACACCTTC. This gives the protein CASSFPGSYGYTF. The full variable domain, in which reference TRBV5-6 and TRBJ1-2 provide the parts outside the CDR3, is DAGVTQSPTHLIKTRGQQVTLRCSPKSGHDTVSWYQQALGQGPQFIFQYYEEEERQRGNFPDRFSGHQFPNYSSELNVNALLLGDSALYLCASSFPGSYGYTFGSGTRLTVV.

V is TRBV19 and J is TRBJ1-2, with 9 bases matching TRBD1. CDR3 length equals 16 residues. The germline CDR1 and CDR2 sequences are LNHDA and SQIVND (reference sequence). The V segment lost 0 bases and the J segment 3 bases; nucleotides outside the gene matches: 5. CDR3: CASSIEPTGGDYGYTF. CDR3 DNA: TGTGCCAGTAGTATAGAGCCGACAGGGGGGGACTATGGCTACACCTTC. Together with reference TRBV19 and TRBJ1-2, the CDR3 gives the full variable domain: DGGITQSPKYLFRKEGQNVTLSCEQNLNHDAMYWYRQDPGQGLRLIYYSQIVNDFQKGDIAEGYSVSREKKESFPLTVTSAQKNPTAFYLCASSIEPTGGDYGYTFGSGTRLTVV.

This rearrangement joins TRBV28 to TRBJ1-3, with 7 bases aligning to TRBD1. Germline CDR1 MDHEN, CDR2 SYDVKM. V was clipped by 8 bases and J by 7 bases; unmatched bases: 14. The CDR3 is made up of 15 amino acids. CDR3 sequence reads: CASSGQSRGANTIYF. CDR3 DNA sequence: TGTGCCAGCTCGGGACAGTCGAGAGGGGCGAACACCATATATTTT.

The V and J genes are TRBV6-1 and TRBJ2-3; TRBD1 agrees at 7 bases. This CDR3 spans 16 amino acids. V was pared by 2 bases and J by 4 bases, with 9 bases of the junction left unmatched. Germline V gives CDR1 MNHNS, CDR2 SASEGT. CDR3 coding DNA: TGTGCCAGCAGTGAAACCTACAGGGGTGGCCCAGATACGCAGTATTTT. Protein sequence: CASSETYRGGPDTQYF.

This clone was counted only a few times. The chain recombines TRBV19 with TRBJ2-5, with D perhaps matching TRBD2 (6 bases). Germline V CDR1 and CDR2: LNHDA, SQIVND (reference sequence). This CDR3 contains 15 residues. V dropped 2 bases and J dropped 2 bases, with 12 bases sitting between them. The CDR3 protein is CASSILPSGQETQYF. Written as DNA, the CDR3 is TGTGCCAGTAGTATACTGCCCAGCGGGCAAGAGACCCAGTACTTC.

The chain couples TRBV5-1 to TRBJ2-1; the match to TRBD1 covers 11 bases. CDR1 is SGHRS and CDR2 is YFSETQ in the germline V gene. With V trimmed by 0 bases and J by 0 bases, 8 bases remained unmatched. This CDR3 has 19 residues. The CDR3 region is CASSLGGTGGPSSYNEQFF. CDR3 nucleotides: TGCGCCAGCAGCTTGGGAGGGACAGGGGGTCCGAGCTCCTACAATGAGCAGTTCTTC.

This chain links TRBV28 with TRBJ2-1; TRBD1 matches 10 bases. Trimming cost V 3 bases and J 3 bases; bases outside gene matches: 5. From germline, CDR1 is MDHEN and CDR2 SYDVKM. The CDR3 consists of 16 residues. CDR3 in amino acids: CASSFLRTGGYNEQFF. In nucleotides, the CDR3 is TGTGCCAGCAGTTTCCTGAGGACAGGGGGCTACAATGAGCAGTTCTTC.

J is TRBJ2-5 and V is TRBV4-1, with 7 bases aligning to TRBD2. Trimming removed 4 bases from V and 4 bases from J; junction bases left unmatched: 9. From germline, CDR1 is MGHRA and CDR2 YSYEKL. There are 15 residues in the CDR3. CDR3 residues: CASSPSGTGAETQYF. CDR3 DNA sequence: TGCGCCAGCAGCCCAAGCGGGACTGGAGCAGAGACCCAGTACTTC.

The rearrangement uses TRBV2 and TRBJ2-1; D not certain. Germline CDR1 SNHLY, CDR2 FYNNEI. The V and J ends lost 1 base and 6 bases respectively, with 10 bases between them. This CDR3 region has 14 residues. This CDR3 is CASSEVGSLNEQFF. The CDR3 region has the DNA TGTGCCAGCAGTGAAGTGGGGTCGCTCAATGAGCAGTTCTTC. Supplemented by reference TRBV2 and TRBJ2-1, the full variable domain reads EPEVTQTPSHQVTQMGQEVILRCVPISNHLYFYWYRQILGQKVEFLVSFYNNEISEKSEIFDDQFSVERPDGSNFTLKIRSTKLEDSAMYFCASSEVGSLNEQFFGPGTRLTVL.

This sequence joins TRBV5-4 and TRBJ2-7, with TRBD2 identical over 9 bases. Germline V CDR1 and CDR2: SGHNT, YYREEE (reference sequence). The CDR3 spans 14 residues. V was pared by 3 bases and J by 5 bases, with 6 bases of the junction left unmatched. In DNA form, the CDR3 reads TGTGCCAGCAGCTCTCGCGGGAGGGGCGACGAGCAGTACTTC. Its translation is CASSSRGRGDEQYF. Based on the CDR3 plus reference TRBV5-4 and TRBJ2-7, the full variable domain is ETGVTQSPTHLIKTRGQQVTLRCSSQSGHNTVSWYQQALGQGPQFIFQYYREEENGRGNFPPRFSGLQFPNYSSELNVNALELDDSALYLCASSSRGRGDEQYFGPGTRLTVT.